This TCR beta chain appears in the sequencing data of a study of T cell changes during pregnancy in multiple sclerosis. This CDR3 spans 15 amino acids. The trim removed 2 bases at V and 7 bases at J, leaving 4 bases unmatched. The V gene's germline CDR1 is MNHEY and CDR2 SVGAGI. Libraries were prepared by immunoSEQ multiplex PCR; TCRdb keeps only in-frame clonotypes and omits some of them. In the table there are approximately 97,000 clones, about nine tenths of which are singletons. The rearrangement links TRBV6-5 to TRBJ2-1; 11 nucleotides agree with TRBD1. Sequences were derived from peripheral blood, sampled in the second trimester of pregnancy. This clonotype was sampled from a female donor in good health, enrolled as a control in a pregnancy study. For the CDR3, the DNA is TGTGCCAGCAGTTACAGGGACAGGGGGGGGAATGAGCAGTTCTTC. This codes for CASSYRDRGGNEQFF.